The 19 T cell receptor beta chains below were found in one sample sequenced in a study of cytomegalovirus exposure and HLA in healthy donors. In the PCR, 60 Vbeta and 13 Jbeta primers were used. The repertoire was sequenced with immunoSEQ multiplex PCR; TCRdb's copy has only in-frame clones and lacks some. This table holds approximately 100,000 clones, around 75% found once. Sequenced sample: PBMCs. Receptor source: a woman aged 18 to 35 in good health and CMV-seropositive.

This clone showed up just a few times. This chain joins TRBV7-2 and TRBJ2-2; 12 bases match TRBD2. The CDR3 contains 16 residues. J lost 8 bases, V lost 5 bases, and 9 bases had no gene match. Germline CDR1 and CDR2: SGHTA and FQGNSA. The CDR3 loop reads CASSKRLAGVSGELFF. For the CDR3, the DNA is TGTGCCAGCAGCAAGCGACTAGCGGGAGTAAGTGGGGAGCTGTTTTTT.

This clone has a handful of counts. V and J are TRBV6-6 and TRBJ1-1; D is unclear. CDR1 and CDR2 (germline): MNHNY, SVGAGI (reference sequence). The V end lost 1 base, the J end lost 8 bases, and 11 bases lay between the germline ends. CDR3 length equals 13 residues. The CDR3 sequence: CASSYYEDSEAFF. CDR3 in DNA: TGTGCCAGCAGTTACTATGAGGACTCGGAAGCTTTCTTT.

This clone is a singleton in its sample. The chain links TRBV6-6 to TRBJ1-2; D is unresolved. Germline lookup yields CDR1 MNHNY and CDR2 SVGAGI (reference sequence). V gave up 6 bases and J gave up 5 bases, with 19 bases separating them. The CDR3 sequence is 15 residues long. DNA of the CDR3: TGTGCCAGCAGAGACGACAATTCCGCCCTATATGGCTACACCTTC. Amino acids: CASRDDNSALYGYTF.

This clone was detected once. The V call is TRBV7-2, the J call TRBJ2-5; D gene ambiguous. CDR1 is SGHTA, CDR2 FQGNSA, per germline. V was pared by 1 base and J by 3 bases, with 6 bases between. The CDR3 covers 13 residues. CDR3 protein: CASSLGPEETQYF. CDR3 DNA sequence: TGTGCCAGCAGCTTAGGTCCCGAAGAGACCCAGTACTTC.

The chain uses TRBV18 and TRBJ2-5; no reliable D call. The CDR3 runs 14 residues. Germline CDR1 and CDR2: KGHSH and LQKENI. Trimming stripped 3 bases from V and 8 bases from J, with 16 bases between. The CDR3 DNA reads as TGTGCCAGCTCACCTAGATCCCCAAGTTTCACCCAGTACTTC. As protein: CASSPRSPSFTQYF.

The DNA for the CDR3 is TGTGCCAGCAGTGCTAATAGCGGGCCCTACAATGAGCAGTTCTTC. Amino acids: CASSANSGPYNEQFF. The V gene is TRBV2, the J gene TRBJ2-1; TRBD2 aligns across 7 bases. CDR3 length equals 15 residues. Germline V CDR1 and CDR2: SNHLY, FYNNEI. V trimming: 4 bases; J trimming: 2 bases; junction bases outside the gene matches: 5. Together with reference TRBV2 and TRBJ2-1, the CDR3 gives the full variable domain: EPEVTQTPSHQVTQMGQEVILRCVPISNHLYFYWYRQILGQKVEFLVSFYNNEISEKSEIFDDQFSVERPDGSNFTLKIRSTKLEDSAMYFCASSANSGPYNEQFFGPGTRLTVL.

V is TRBV4-3 and J is TRBJ2-1, with D tentatively TRBD1 (5 bases). Trimming cost V 1 base and J 7 bases, with 14 bases left between them. The CDR3 has 15 amino acids. The germline gives CDR1 LGHNA, CDR2 YSLEER. Here the CDR3 reads CASSQGTPKYNEQFF. As DNA, the CDR3 is TGCGCCAGCAGCCAAGGGACACCAAAATATAATGAGCAGTTCTTC.

This clone was seen a few times. The V call is TRBV4-1, the J call TRBJ2-7; tentative D call: TRBD1 (6 bases). V lost 0 bases to trimming and J lost 0 bases, with 12 bases between them. The CDR3 loop spans 16 amino acids. Germline V CDR1 and CDR2: MGHRA, YSYEKL. The CDR3 sequence is CASSQEGHQISYEQYF. In nucleotides, the CDR3 is TGCGCCAGCAGCCAAGAGGGACACCAAATCTCCTACGAGCAGTACTTC.

The genes are TRBV27 and TRBJ2-2; possibly TRBD2 for D (5 bases). The CDR3 runs to 15 residues. V dropped 8 bases and J dropped 0 bases, with 13 bases sitting between them. Germline values: CDR1 MNHEY, CDR2 SMNVEV (reference sequence). This chain's CDR3 is CASGRGVSNTGELFF. The CDR3 bases are TGTGCCAGCGGGAGAGGAGTTTCGAACACCGGGGAGCTGTTTTTT.

CDR3 sequence (DNA): TGTGCCAGCAGCTTCTGGACAGAACAAGAGACCCAGTACTTC. Residues: CASSFWTEQETQYF. The chain couples TRBV7-9 to TRBJ2-5, with D possibly matching TRBD1 (6 bases). This CDR3 has 14 amino acids. In germline, CDR1 is SEHNR, CDR2 FQNEAQ (reference sequence). V lost 3 bases to trimming and J lost 2 bases, with 10 bases between them.

The rearrangement uses TRBV10-3 and TRBJ2-2; 9 nucleotides align to TRBD2. Looked up from germline, CDR1 is ENHRY and CDR2 is SYGVKD. The CDR3 loop spans 14 amino acids. V was clipped by 10 bases and J by 6 bases; unmatched bases: 9. The CDR3 reads CATAAGGGPGELFF. The DNA for the CDR3 is TGTGCCACCGCCGCGGGAGGGGGTCCCGGGGAGCTGTTTTTT.

The chain couples TRBV7-2 to TRBJ2-5; tentative D call: TRBD2 (5 bases). Germline loops: CDR1 SGHTA, CDR2 FQGNSA. This CDR3 contains 13 residues. Trimming left V 4 bases short and J 5 bases short, with 11 bases between. The CDR3 DNA sequence: TGTGCCAGCAGCTCATGGGGAGAGGAGACCCAGTACTTC. Amino acids: CASSSWGEETQYF. Based on the CDR3 plus reference TRBV7-2 and TRBJ2-5, the full variable domain is GAGVSQSPSNKVTEKGKDVELRCDPISGHTALYWYRQSLGQGLEFLIYFQGNSAPDKSGLPSDRFSAERTGGSVSTLTIQRTQQEDSAVYLCASSSWGEETQYFGPGTRLLVL.

CDR3 sequence: CASTGGAERSNQPQHF. CDR3 DNA sequence: TGTGCCAGCACGGGGGGGGCCGAAAGGAGCAATCAGCCCCAGCATTTT. The chain is built from TRBV2 and TRBJ1-5, with D perhaps matching TRBD1 (6 bases). CDR3 length: 16 residues. Trimming removed 7 bases from V and 1 base from J, with 17 bases in between. Germline V gene sequence: CDR1 SNHLY, CDR2 FYNNEI.

This sequence joins TRBV27 and TRBJ2-5; no firm D call. The germline V gene encodes CDR1 MNHEY and CDR2 SMNVEV (reference sequence). V was clipped by 6 bases and J by 0 bases, with 5 bases between them. The CDR3 length is 12 residues. CDR3 nucleotide sequence: TGTGCCAGCAGCCACTACCAAGAGACCCAGTACTTC. Translation gives CASSHYQETQYF.

The J gene is TRBJ2-7, the V gene TRBV7-6, with 8 bases matching TRBD2. V lost 5 bases, J lost 5 bases, and 11 bases stayed unmatched. Germline V gene data show CDR1 as SGHVS and CDR2 as FNYEAQ. CDR3 size: 15 residues. The CDR3 sequence: CASSHLSGSIDEQYF. The CDR3 nucleotides are TGTGCCAGCAGCCACCTCAGCGGGAGCATCGACGAGCAGTACTTC.

The chain is built from TRBV10-3 and TRBJ2-2, with TRBD2 identical over 7 bases. Per germline, CDR1 ENHRY and CDR2 SYGVKD. The CDR3 has 15 residues. V lost 5 bases and J lost 3; bases outside the gene matches: 6. The CDR3 DNA sequence: TGTGCCATCAGTAGACTAGCTACGGACACCGGGGAGCTGTTTTTT. The encoded protein is CAISRLATDTGELFF.

This clone has just one count. The chain uses TRBV15 and TRBJ2-5; the match to TRBD2 covers 15 bases. Germline CDR1 is LNHNV and CDR2 is YYDKDF (reference sequence). The CDR3 is 17 amino acids. With 4 bases clipped from V and 4 bases from J, the junction kept 7 bases outside the gene matches. This CDR3 reads CATSKGLAGGISETQYF. The CDR3 DNA sequence: TGTGCCACCAGCAAAGGACTAGCGGGAGGGATCTCAGAGACCCAGTACTTC.

This chain connects TRBV10-3 to TRBJ2-5, with 8 bases that match TRBD2. The CDR3 spans 16 residues. Germline CDR1 reads ENHRY; CDR2 reads SYGVKD. With V trimmed by 5 bases and J by 5 bases, 13 bases remained unmatched. CDR3 protein: CAISQESAGGMETQYF. The CDR3 DNA reads as TGTGCCATCAGTCAGGAGTCGGCGGGAGGTATGGAGACCCAGTACTTC.

This sequence joins TRBV4-1 and TRBJ1-3, with a tentative D call TRBD1 (5 bases). V lost 1 base and J 4 bases, leaving 8 bases between the germline ends. The CDR3 totals 14 residues. Looked up from germline, CDR1 is MGHRA and CDR2 is YSYEKL. CDR3 DNA sequence: TGCGCCAGCAGCCAAGGGGGGGGAGGAAACACCATATATTTT. Translation gives CASSQGGGGNTIYF.